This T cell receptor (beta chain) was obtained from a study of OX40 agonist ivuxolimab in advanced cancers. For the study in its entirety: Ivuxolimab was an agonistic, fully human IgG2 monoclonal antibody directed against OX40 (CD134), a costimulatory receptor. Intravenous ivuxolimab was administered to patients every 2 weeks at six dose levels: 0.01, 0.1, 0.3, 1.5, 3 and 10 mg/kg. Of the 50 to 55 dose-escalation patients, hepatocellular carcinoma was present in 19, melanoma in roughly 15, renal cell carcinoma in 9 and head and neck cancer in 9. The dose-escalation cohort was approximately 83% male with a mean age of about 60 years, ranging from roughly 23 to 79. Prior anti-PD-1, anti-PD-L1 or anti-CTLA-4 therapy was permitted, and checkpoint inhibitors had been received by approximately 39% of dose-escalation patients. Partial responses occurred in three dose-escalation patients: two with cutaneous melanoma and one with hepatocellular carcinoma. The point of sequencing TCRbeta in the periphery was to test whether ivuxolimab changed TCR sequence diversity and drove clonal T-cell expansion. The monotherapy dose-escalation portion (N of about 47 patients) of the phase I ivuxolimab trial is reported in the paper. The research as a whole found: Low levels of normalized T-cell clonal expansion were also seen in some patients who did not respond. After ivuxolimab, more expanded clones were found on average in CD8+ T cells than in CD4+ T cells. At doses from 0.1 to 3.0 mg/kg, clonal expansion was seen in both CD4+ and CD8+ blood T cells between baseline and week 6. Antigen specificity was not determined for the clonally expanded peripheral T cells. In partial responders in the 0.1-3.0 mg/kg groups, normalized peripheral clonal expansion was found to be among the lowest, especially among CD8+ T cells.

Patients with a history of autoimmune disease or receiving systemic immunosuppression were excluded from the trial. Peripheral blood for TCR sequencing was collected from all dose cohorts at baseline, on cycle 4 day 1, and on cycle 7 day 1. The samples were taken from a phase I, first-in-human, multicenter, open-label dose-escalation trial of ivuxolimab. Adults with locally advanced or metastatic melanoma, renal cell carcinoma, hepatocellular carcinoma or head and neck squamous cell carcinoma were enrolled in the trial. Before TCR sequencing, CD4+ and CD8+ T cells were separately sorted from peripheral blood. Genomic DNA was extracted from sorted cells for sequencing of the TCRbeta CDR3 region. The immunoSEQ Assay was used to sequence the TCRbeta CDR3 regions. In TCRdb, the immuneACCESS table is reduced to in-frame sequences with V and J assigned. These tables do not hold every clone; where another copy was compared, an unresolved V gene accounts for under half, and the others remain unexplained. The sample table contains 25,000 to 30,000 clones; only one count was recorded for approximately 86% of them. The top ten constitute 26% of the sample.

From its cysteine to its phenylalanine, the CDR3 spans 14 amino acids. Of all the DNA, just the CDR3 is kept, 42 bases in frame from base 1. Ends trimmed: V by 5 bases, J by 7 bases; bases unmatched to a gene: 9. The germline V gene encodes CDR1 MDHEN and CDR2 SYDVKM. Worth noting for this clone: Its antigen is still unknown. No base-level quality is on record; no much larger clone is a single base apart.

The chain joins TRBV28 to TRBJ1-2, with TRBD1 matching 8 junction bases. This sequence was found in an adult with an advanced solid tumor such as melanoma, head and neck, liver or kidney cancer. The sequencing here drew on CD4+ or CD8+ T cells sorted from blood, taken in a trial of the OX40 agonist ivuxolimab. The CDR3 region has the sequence CASSEGQGGSGYTF. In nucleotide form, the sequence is TGTGCCAGCAGTGAAGGACAGGGTGGCTCTGGCTACACCTTC.